This T cell receptor beta chain was found in a study of cytomegalovirus exposure and HLA in healthy donors. General study findings and limits: In a later analysis, several top co-occurrence clusters appeared linked to parvovirus B19, influenza, CMV and Epstein-Barr virus. Within the data, a cluster of highly shared sequence variants was likely a sequencing artifact.

Amplification used 60 Vbeta primers and 13 Jbeta primers. Assay used: immunoSEQ multiplex PCR; TCRdb lists only in-frame clones, some missing. Of 110,000 or so clones listed, over 55% are singletons. Comment on this clone: Its target is not known.

Trimming took 4 bases from V and 6 from J, leaving 13 bases between them. CDR1 and CDR2 (germline): MGHRA, YSYEKL. This CDR3 region has 14 residues. The TCR was taken from a man aged 18 to 29 in good health and CMV-seropositive. Sequences were obtained from PBMCs. The chain joins TRBV4-1 to TRBJ1-5, with D perhaps TRBD1 (6 bases). CDR3 DNA: TGCGCCAGCAGCCCGTCAGGGGTAGTTCAGCCCCAGCATTTT. Residues: CASSPSGVVQPQHF.